Below, one T cell receptor beta chain is given with its context. The antigen is unknown. These data come from a study of CD8 T cells in ankylosing spondylitis. Study-level findings and limits: Disease-linked clones bore a CD8+ phenotype, appearing relatively rarely in peripheral blood. Typical of ankylosing spondylitis blood, it appeared, was a TCR beta motif of roughly eight highly homologous variants. Significant enrichment of disease-linked clones was reportedly seen in matched ankylosing spondylitis synovial fluid. Reports of some motif variants in reactive arthritis synovial fluid and blood predate this one.

TCRdb independently ran MiXCR on the 5' RACE reads; one entry per CDR3 protein. This sample has fewer than 400,000 distinct CDR3 sequences, with around 22% found just once. The germline V gene encodes CDR1 LGHNA and CDR2 YNFKEQ. V was pared by 1 base and J by 0 bases, with 4 bases between. The CDR3 consists of 14 residues. Sequences were obtained from blood, either unsorted or a sorted T cell fraction (not recorded which). The clonotype originates from a male donor with ankylosing spondylitis. The chain recombines TRBV4-2 with TRBJ1-5, with no clear D. CDR3 protein: CASSQVTSNQPQHF. CDR3 sequence (DNA): TGTGCCAGCAGCCAAGTCACTAGCAATCAGCCCCAGCATTTT.